The present TCR beta chain was sequenced within a study of PD-1 blockade in classical Hodgkin lymphoma. Whole-study results and caveats: Before treatment, TCR diversity in newly diagnosed patients was reportedly lower than in healthy donors.

On this clone: What it recognizes is unknown. The junction does not match germline at one end; this may be a read error. The same CDR3 is also encoded by other DNA sequences in this sample.

Clones were read by immunoSEQ multiplex PCR, and TCRdb kept only the in-frame ones, dropping some. The table has 110,000 or so clones, 80% to 90% seen once. Patients all relapsed after autologous stem cell transplantation, and there was variation in brentuximab vedotin exposure. Best response was recorded as complete response, partial response or progressive disease. The CDR3 extends over 12 amino acids. Germline V gives CDR1 GTSNPN, CDR2 SVGIG (reference sequence). This chain joins TRBV30 and TRBJ1-2; tentative D call: TRBD1 (5 bases). The receptor comes from a human donor with classical Hodgkin lymphoma. The sequencing used peripheral blood mononuclear cells (PBMCs), collected before the second cycle of nivolumab. DNA for the CDR3: TGCGCCTGGAGTGTCTGGGGCAGTGGCTACACCTTC. It specifies CAWSVWGSGYTF.